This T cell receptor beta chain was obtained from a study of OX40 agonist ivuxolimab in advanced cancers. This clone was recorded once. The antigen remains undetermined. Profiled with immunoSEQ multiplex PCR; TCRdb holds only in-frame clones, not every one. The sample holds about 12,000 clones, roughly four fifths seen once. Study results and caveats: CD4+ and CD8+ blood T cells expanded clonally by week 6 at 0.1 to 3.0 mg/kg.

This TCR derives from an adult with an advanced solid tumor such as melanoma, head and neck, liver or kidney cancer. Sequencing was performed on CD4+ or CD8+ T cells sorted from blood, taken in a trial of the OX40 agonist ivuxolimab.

DNA of the CDR3: TGTGCCAGCAGTGAAGCTCTGTTTGGCAGGGACGAAGATACGCAGTATTTT. Translating it yields CASSEALFGRDEDTQYF. The V gene is TRBV6-1, the J gene TRBJ2-3; D might be TRBD1 or TRBD2, each matching 5 bases. Per the germline V gene, CDR1 is MNHNS and CDR2 is SASEGT. The V gene lost 0 bases and the J gene lost 5 bases, with 18 bases spanning the gap. This CDR3 is built from 17 residues.